One sample yielded the 18 T cell receptor beta chains listed below, sequenced in a study of blood T cell repertoires in COVID-19. TCRdb's copy holds only in-frame clones and misses some; the assay was immunoSEQ multiplex PCR. The sample has 100,000 to 150,000 clones; 65% to 90% are singletons. The sample comprised peripheral blood. These TCRs come from a woman of 80 years or more with acute or convalescent COVID-19.

The CDR3 protein is CASSDQTGVGETQYF. DNA for the CDR3: TGCGCCAGCAGCGACCAGACAGGGGTTGGGGAGACCCAGTACTTC. This chain links TRBV5-1 with TRBJ2-5, with 8 bases identical to TRBD1. This CDR3 comprises 15 residues. With 4 bases clipped from V and 5 bases from J, the junction kept 10 bases outside the gene matches. Germline values: CDR1 SGHRS, CDR2 YFSETQ.

The chain links TRBV5-1 to TRBJ1-2, with D possibly being TRBD1 (5 bases). The V and J ends lost 4 bases and 7 bases respectively, with 11 bases between them. The CDR3 covers 12 residues. Per the germline V gene, CDR1 is SGHRS and CDR2 is YFSETQ. CDR3 sequence reads: CASSPEGAGYTF. The CDR3 DNA sequence: TGCGCCAGCAGCCCGGAAGGGGCTGGCTACACCTTC.

The chain is built from TRBV7-9 and TRBJ1-2, with D possibly matching TRBD1 (5 bases). Trimming took off 3 bases at V and 4 bases at J, with 15 bases between the two ends. CDR1 and CDR2 from the germline V gene are SEHNR and FQNEAQ (reference sequence). The CDR3 totals 15 residues. The CDR3 spells CASSLNRLDIYGYTF. In DNA form, the CDR3 reads TGTGCCAGCAGCTTGAACAGGTTAGACATCTATGGCTACACCTTC. Full variable domain (missing parts from reference TRBV7-9 and TRBJ1-2): DTGVSQNPRHKITKRGQNVTFRCDPISEHNRLYWYRQTLGQGPEFLTYFQNEAQLEKSRLLSDRFSAERPKGSFSTLEIQRTEQGDSAMYLCASSLNRLDIYGYTFGSGTRLTVV.

This clone was counted a single time. The chain has TRBV5-1 and TRBJ1-3; D not certain. CDR3 length: 16 amino acids. From germline, CDR1 is SGHRS and CDR2 YFSETQ. With 2 bases removed from V and 0 bases from J, the gap between germline ends came to 12 bases. The CDR3 DNA reads as TGCGCCAGCAGCTTTAGCGGTCCGAGCTCTGGAAACACCATATATTTT. Translated, it gives CASSFSGPSSGNTIYF. The whole variable domain, remainder taken from reference TRBV5-1 and TRBJ1-3, is KAGVTQTPRYLIKTRGQQVTLSCSPISGHRSVSWYQQTPGQGLQFLFEYFSETQRNKGNFPGRFSGRQFSNSRSEMNVSTLELGDSALYLCASSFSGPSSGNTIYFGEGSWLTVV.

The gene calls are TRBV7-2 and TRBJ1-1; no reliable D call. CDR3 length equals 13 residues. Germline-derived CDR1 and CDR2 are SGHTA and FQGNSA. V shed 5 bases and J shed 11 bases, with 18 bases lying between them. DNA of the CDR3: TGTGCCAGCAGCGAGACCTCCAGCGGGTTGGCTTTCTTT. Residues: CASSETSSGLAFF. The full variable domain, in which reference TRBV7-2 and TRBJ1-1 provide the parts outside the CDR3, is GAGVSQSPSNKVTEKGKDVELRCDPISGHTALYWYRQSLGQGLEFLIYFQGNSAPDKSGLPSDRFSAERTGGSVSTLTIQRTQQEDSAVYLCASSETSSGLAFFGQGTRLTVV.

The chain links TRBV6-1 to TRBJ1-3; D gene uncertain. CDR1 and CDR2 (germline): MNHNS, SASEGT. CDR3 size: 15 residues. The ends were cut back, 0 bases at V and 0 bases at J, with 6 bases in the middle. Here the CDR3 reads CASSEATYSGNTIYF. The CDR3 region has the DNA TGTGCCAGCAGTGAAGCGACATACTCTGGAAACACCATATATTTT.

Remarks on this clone: Other DNA sequences from this sample encode an identical CDR3 as well. The J gene is TRBJ1-5, the V gene TRBV10-3; 7 bases map to TRBD1. Germline CDR1 and CDR2: ENHRY and SYGVKD. The trim removed 0 bases at V and 3 bases at J, leaving 5 bases unmatched. The CDR3 totals 16 residues. The CDR3 DNA sequence: TGTGCCATCAGTGAGTCAGGCAGGGGGTCCAATCAGCCCCAGCATTTT. It yields the protein CAISESGRGSNQPQHF.

This clone was counted a single time. The gene calls are TRBV21-1 and TRBJ2-3; the DNA was not compared with TRBD1, the D call given in the table. TRBV21-1 is listed as a pseudogene. The CDR3 covers 16 residues. CDR3 nucleotides: TGTGCCAGCAGCAAAGTTCGGACAGGGTGCACAGATACGCAGTATTTT. This encodes CASSKVRTGCTDTQYF.

The rearrangement uses TRBV7-3 and TRBJ1-1; 7 bases agree with TRBD1. The CDR3 is 14 amino acids. Trimming removed 6 bases from V and 4 bases from J; junction bases left unmatched: 8. Germline assignment: CDR1 SGHTA and CDR2 FQGTGA. CDR3 coding DNA: TGTGCCAGCAGAAAAGGGGGCGCGGGCACTGAAGCTTTCTTT. This sequence encodes CASRKGGAGTEAFF.

The J gene is TRBJ1-6, the V gene TRBV6-2 or TRBV6-3, with D perhaps matching TRBD1 (5 bases). Trimming shortened V by 4 bases and J by 10 bases, and 11 bases separated the two germline ends. CDR3 size: 13 residues. CDR1 is MNHEY, CDR2 SVGEGT, per germline. CDR3 DNA sequence: TGTGCCAGCAGTTCTCAGGGCGCATCACCCCTCCACTTT. Translating it yields CASSSQGASPLHF.

As to this clone: Other DNA sequences in the same sample also yield this CDR3. The chain employs TRBV27 and TRBJ2-5; TRBD1 aligns across 8 bases. This CDR3 has 14 residues. V was pared by 2 bases and J by 5 bases, with 4 bases of the junction left unmatched. Per germline, CDR1 MNHEY and CDR2 SMNVEV (reference sequence). CDR3 sequence: CASSLGRGRETQYF. The CDR3 coding sequence is TGTGCCAGCAGTTTAGGCAGGGGGCGGGAGACCCAGTACTTC.

The chain has TRBV7-2 and TRBJ1-4, with D uncertain. The CDR3 loop spans 13 amino acids. The germline CDR1 and CDR2 sequences are SGHTA and FQGNSA. V was pared by 2 bases and J by 8 bases, with 9 bases between. CDR3 sequence (DNA): TGTGCCAGCAGCTTAAGGAGCACCGAAAAACTGTTTTTT. This codes for CASSLRSTEKLFF.

This chain links TRBV5-1 with TRBJ2-2; 8 positions match TRBD1. Losses at the gene ends were 0 bases for V and 7 bases for J; bases not matched to a gene: 8. Germline V gene sequence: CDR1 SGHRS, CDR2 YFSETQ. This CDR3 region has 16 residues. CDR3 in amino acids: CASSLDFRTGFGELFF. The DNA of the CDR3 is TGCGCCAGCAGCTTGGACTTTCGGACAGGGTTCGGGGAGCTGTTTTTT.

In this sample, this clone turned up once. The J gene is TRBJ1-2, the V gene TRBV27; D call uncertain. This CDR3 has 15 amino acids. V lost 1 base to trimming and J lost 6 bases, with 15 bases between them. Germline loops: CDR1 MNHEY, CDR2 SMNVEV (reference sequence). Here the CDR3 reads CASSLLPGSGNGYTF. CDR3 DNA sequence: TGTGCCAGCAGTTTATTACCAGGCTCGGGGAATGGCTACACCTTC.

This clone was counted once. This chain uses TRBV6-2 or TRBV6-3 with TRBJ1-5, with D hard to call. Germline V CDR1 and CDR2: MNHEY, SVGEGT. Deletions cut 6 bases from V and 8 bases from J, with 20 bases between. This CDR3 is built from 15 residues. This CDR3 reads CASSPGRWNIEPQHF. The CDR3 DNA reads TGTGCCAGCAGCCCCGGCAGGTGGAATATTGAGCCCCAGCATTTT.

The rearrangement uses TRBV29-1 and TRBJ2-1; possible D gene TRBD2, 7 bases. Per germline, CDR1 SQVTM and CDR2 ANQGSEA. V was cut by 4 bases and J by 7 bases, with 14 bases left in between. CDR3 length equals 13 residues. The CDR3 sequence is CSVGRGRENEQFF. CDR3 in DNA: TGCAGCGTTGGGCGGGGGCGCGAAAATGAGCAGTTCTTC.

This chain joins TRBV6-5 and TRBJ2-7, with 11 bases identical to TRBD1. The length of the CDR3 is 14 residues. Germline V gene sequence: CDR1 MNHEY, CDR2 SVGAGI. With 7 bases clipped from V and 3 bases from J, the junction kept 5 bases outside the gene matches. CDR3 in amino acids: CASTWGTGGYEQYF. The CDR3 bases are TGTGCCAGCACGTGGGGGACAGGGGGCTACGAGCAGTACTTC.

This chain uses TRBV6-5 with TRBJ2-7, with D maybe TRBD1 (7 bases). The CDR3 loop spans 16 amino acids. V was pared by 0 bases and J by 4 bases, with 16 bases between. Germline V CDR1 and CDR2: MNHEY, SVGAGI. CDR3 DNA sequence: TGTGCCAGCAGTTACTCCGCTGCGGGACAGCCGTACGAGCAGTACTTC. The encoded protein is CASSYSAAGQPYEQYF.